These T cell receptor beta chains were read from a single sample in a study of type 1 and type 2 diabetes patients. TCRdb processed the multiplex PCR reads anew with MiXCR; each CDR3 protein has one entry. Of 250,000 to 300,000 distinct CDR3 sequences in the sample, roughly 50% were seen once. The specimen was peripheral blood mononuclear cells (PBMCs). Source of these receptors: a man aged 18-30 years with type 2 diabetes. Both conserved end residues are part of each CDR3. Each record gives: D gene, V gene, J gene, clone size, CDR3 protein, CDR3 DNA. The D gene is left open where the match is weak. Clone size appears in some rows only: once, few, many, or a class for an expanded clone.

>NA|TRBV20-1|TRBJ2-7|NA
CSADRTAQVYEQYF
TGCAGTGCTGACCGGACAGCCCAAGTCTACGAGCAGTACTTC
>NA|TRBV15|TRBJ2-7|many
CATSSDIYEQYF
TGTGCCACCAGCAGCGACATCTACGAGCAGTACTTC
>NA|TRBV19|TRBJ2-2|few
CASRINPGLGTGELFF
TGTGCCAGTAGAATAAACCCGGGACTCGGTACCGGGGAGCTGTTTTTT
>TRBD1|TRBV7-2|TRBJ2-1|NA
CASSLRRTGITSNEQFF
TGTGCCAGCAGCTTACGACGGACAGGGATAACAAGCAATGAGCAGTTCTTC
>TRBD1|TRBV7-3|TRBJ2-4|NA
CASSPGTATIAKNIQYF
TGTGCCAGCAGTCCCGGGACAGCCACGATAGCCAAAAACATTCAGTACTTC
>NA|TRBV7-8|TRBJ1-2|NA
CASSSAPEINYGYTF
TGTGCCAGCAGCTCCGCCCCGGAGATTAACTATGGCTACACCTTC
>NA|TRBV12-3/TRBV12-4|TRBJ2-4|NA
CASSLRGRDGKNIQYF
TGTGCCAGCAGTTTGAGGGGGCGGGATGGCAAAAACATTCAGTACTTC
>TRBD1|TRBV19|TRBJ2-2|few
CASSIDAQGQGGELFF
TGTGCCAGTAGTATTGATGCCCAGGGACAGGGCGGGGAGCTGTTTTTT
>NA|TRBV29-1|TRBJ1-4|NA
CSARGATNEKLFF
TGCAGCGCCCGGGGCGCAACTAATGAAAAACTGTTTTTT
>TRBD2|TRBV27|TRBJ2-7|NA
CASSQQITSGGGAQYF
TGTGCCAGCAGTCAGCAGATAACTAGCGGGGGGGGGGCGCAGTACTTC
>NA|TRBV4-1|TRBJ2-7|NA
CASSQTTGKYEQYF
TGCGCCAGCAGCCAAACAACAGGGAAGTACGAGCAGTACTTC
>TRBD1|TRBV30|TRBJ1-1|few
CACRQGSNTEAFF
TGTGCCTGTCGACAGGGAAGCAACACTGAAGCTTTCTTT
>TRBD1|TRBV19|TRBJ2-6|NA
CASSKKTGRASSGANVLTF
TGTGCCAGTAGTAAAAAGACAGGGCGGGCATCCTCTGGGGCCAACGTCCTGACTTTC
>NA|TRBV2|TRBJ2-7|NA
CASSQVKGPRSYEQYF
TGTGCCAGCAGCCAAGTAAAAGGACCTAGGTCCTACGAGCAGTACTTC
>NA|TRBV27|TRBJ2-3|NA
CASSEEIVRASTDTQYF
TGTGCCAGCAGTGAAGAAATAGTAAGGGCTAGCACAGATACGCAGTATTTT
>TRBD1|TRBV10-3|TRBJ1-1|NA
CAISDFRGADEAFF
TGTGCCATCAGTGACTTCAGGGGGGCAGATGAAGCTTTCTTT
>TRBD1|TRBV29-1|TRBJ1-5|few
CSAQTGEGQPQHF
TGCAGCGCTCAGACAGGGGAGGGGCAGCCCCAGCATTTT
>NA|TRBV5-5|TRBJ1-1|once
CASSPGTLYTEAFF
TGTGCCAGCAGCCCGGGGACACTATACACTGAAGCTTTCTTT
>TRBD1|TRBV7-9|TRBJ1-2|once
CASSPTRDRSGYTF
TGTGCCAGCAGCCCGACCAGGGACAGGAGTGGCTACACCTTC
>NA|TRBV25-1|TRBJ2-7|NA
CAISPGDRYEQYF
TGTGCCATATCACCAGGGGATCGTTACGAGCAGTACTTC
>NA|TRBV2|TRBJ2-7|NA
CASSGAEGAYEQYF
TGTGCCAGCAGTGGCGCGGAGGGGGCCTACGAGCAGTACTTC
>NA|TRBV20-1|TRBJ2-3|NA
CSARDGPDTQYF
TGCAGTGCTAGAGATGGGCCGGATACGCAGTATTTT
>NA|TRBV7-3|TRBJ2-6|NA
CASSESGATSGANVLTF
TGTGCCAGCAGCGAGAGCGGAGCGACGTCTGGGGCCAACGTCCTGACTTTC
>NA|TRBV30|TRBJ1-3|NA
CAWSASRSGNTIYF
TGTGCCTGGAGTGCATCCCGCTCTGGAAACACCATATATTTT
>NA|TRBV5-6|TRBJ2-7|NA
CASSLAAGWYEQYF
TGTGCCAGCAGCTTGGCCGCGGGGTGGTACGAGCAGTACTTC
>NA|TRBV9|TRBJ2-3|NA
CASSVGPRTDTQYF
TGTGCCAGCAGCGTAGGCCCTCGCACAGATACGCAGTATTTT
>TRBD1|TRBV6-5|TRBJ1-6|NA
CASSPRTGRFTSPLHF
TGTGCCAGCAGTCCCCGGACAGGGCGATTTACGTCACCCCTCCACTTT
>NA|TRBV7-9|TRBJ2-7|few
CATWDAAYEQYF
TGTGCCACATGGGACGCAGCCTACGAGCAGTACTTC
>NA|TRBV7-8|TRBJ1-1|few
CASSLRVLGEAFF
TGTGCCAGCAGCCTTCGGGTCCTGGGTGAAGCTTTCTTT
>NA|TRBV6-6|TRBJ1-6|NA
CASRSQRSIYNSPLHF
TGTGCCAGCAGATCCCAAAGGAGTATCTATAATTCACCCCTCCACTTT
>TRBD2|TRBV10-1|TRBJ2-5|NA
CASRTSGAETQYF
TGCGCCAGCAGGACTAGCGGGGCTGAGACCCAGTACTTC
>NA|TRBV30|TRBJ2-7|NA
CAWSQRDMRYF
TGTGCCTGGAGCCAAAGGGACATGCGTTACTTC
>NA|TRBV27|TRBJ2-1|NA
CASSPGLTYNEQFF
TGTGCCAGCAGTCCGGGACTTACCTACAATGAGCAGTTCTTC